Shown below are 2 T cell receptor beta chains from a single sample sequenced in a study of T cell clonality in common variable immunodeficiency. Clones were sequenced by immunoSEQ multiplex PCR, and TCRdb holds only the in-frame ones, with some missing. The sample contains about 35,000 clones, none occurring once; around 2.8% lies in the top ten. Sequencing was performed on peripheral blood mononuclear cells. The origin of the receptors is a person aged 18 to 75 in good health.

This clone was detected ten times or more. Read sequence stops 3 residues before the CDR3 end, and the germline J gene provides the missing end. This chain uses TRBV10-1 with TRBJ2-2; D unresolved. The CDR3 extends over 13 amino acids. Deletions cut 3 bases from V and 6 bases from J, with 8 bases between. The V gene's germline CDR1 is WNHNN and CDR2 SYGVQD (reference sequence). The sequenced part of the CDR3 DNA is TGCGCCAGCAGTGACTTTTCAGCCGGGGAG. It encodes CASSDFSAGE. The whole CDR3 protein reads CASSDFSAGELFF.

A few counts support this clone. The chain's CDR3 is CASSPGQETQYF. The part of the CDR3 DNA that was read is TGTGCCAGCAGCCCCGGACAAGAGACG. The J gene is TRBJ2-3, the V gene TRBV11-3, with a possible D match to TRBD1 (5 bases). The read stops 3 residues short of the end of the CDR3; the missing end is completed from the germline J gene. The CDR3 covers 12 residues. The germline V gene has CDR1 SGHNT and CDR2 YENEEA.